Reported below is one TCR beta chain. TCRdb's table, derived via immunoSEQ multiplex PCR, lists solely in-frame clones and lacks some. The repertoire has 100,000 to 150,000 clones, under 90% of them found once; the top ten carry around 20%. This CDR3 is built from 12 residues. In germline, CDR1 is SGHTA, CDR2 FQGTGA. V trimming: 5 bases; J trimming: 7 bases; junction bases outside the gene matches: 3. This sample is part of a study of T cell responses to AZD1222 COVID-19 vaccine. The receptor's source is an adult in good health. The sample consisted of peripheral blood, taken on day 0 of AZD1222 vaccination. V is TRBV7-3 and J is TRBJ1-1; 8 bases fit TRBD1. The CDR3 protein is CASSLDRGEAFF. As DNA, the CDR3 is TGTGCCAGCAGCCTCGACAGGGGTGAAGCTTTCTTT.